This T cell receptor beta chain came from a study of blood T cell repertoires in COVID-19. Study details: Sources were T cells, B-cell-depleted T cells, or PBMCs; the material itself was cDNA or gDNA.

This clone showed up just once. Only in-frame clones appear in the TCRdb table, and some are missing; sequencing was by immunoSEQ multiplex PCR. The sample has some 210,000 clones, around 86% seen once. The TCR comes from a man aged 60-69 years who had recovered from COVID-19. The sample comprised peripheral blood.

The CDR3 reads CASSQDSGVSGGYTF. The CDR3 nucleotides read TGTGCCAGCAGCCAAGATTCCGGGGTGTCGGGCGGCTACACCTTC. The chain has TRBV14 and TRBJ1-2, with D unresolved. Germline V gives CDR1 SGHDN, CDR2 FVKESK. Trimming pared 0 bases from V and 8 bases from J, leaving 16 bases between. The CDR3 contains 15 residues.